Below are 3 T cell receptor beta chains sequenced from a single sample in a study of cytomegalovirus exposure and HLA in healthy donors. The primer mix had 60 Vbeta and 13 Jbeta primers. The repertoire was sequenced with immunoSEQ multiplex PCR; TCRdb's copy has only in-frame clones and lacks some. The sample lists hundreds of thousands of clones, roughly 90% occurring once. The source material was PBMCs. The receptors here all came from a young woman in good health and CMV-seronegative.

The rearrangement joins TRBV5-1 to TRBJ2-1; D may be TRBD1 (6 bases). V lost 4 bases and J 14 bases, leaving 13 bases between the germline ends. CDR3 size: 11 residues. The germline V gene has CDR1 SGHRS and CDR2 YFSETQ. This CDR3 reads CASSIGQIKFF. The CDR3 nucleotides read TGCGCCAGCAGCATCGGACAGATCAAGTTCTTC.

The rearrangement joins TRBV6-1 to TRBJ2-2; 10 bases match TRBD2. Trimming cost V 4 bases and J 7 bases; bases outside gene matches: 12. Germline-derived CDR1 and CDR2 are MNHNS and SASEGT. The CDR3 totals 17 residues. CDR3: CASSATAGGNLDGELFF. The CDR3 DNA follows: TGTGCCAGCAGTGCTACAGCGGGAGGGAATTTGGACGGGGAGCTGTTTTTT.

The chain combines TRBV27 with TRBJ1-2, with a possible D match to TRBD1 (5 bases). The CDR3 length is 14 residues. The germline CDR1 and CDR2 sequences are MNHEY and SMNVEV (reference sequence). The germline V and J ends were trimmed by 5 bases and 0 bases, with 10 bases remaining between them. The CDR3 protein is CASSKTATNYGYTF. The CDR3 region has the DNA TGTGCCAGCAGTAAGACAGCAACTAACTATGGCTACACCTTC.